This T cell receptor (beta chain) was profiled in a study of CD8+CD57+ T cells in acquired aplastic anemia. Sequencing involved patients with CD8+CD57+ cell expansion previously shown by flow cytometry. Genomic DNA provided the template from which TCR beta VDJ and CDR3 profiles were obtained. TCRdb re-analysed the reads in MiXCR, keeping a single row per CDR3 protein. The sample yields 120,000 or so distinct CDR3 sequences, approximately 36% seen once. The CDR3 contains 15 residues. The V gene lost 2 bases and the J gene lost 0 bases, with 8 bases spanning the gap. Looked up from germline, CDR1 is MDHEN and CDR2 is SYDVKM.

This receptor was obtained from a human donor with aplastic anemia. The sequencing input was sorted CD4+, CD8+, or CD8+CD57+ T cells (not recorded which) from PBMCs. The V and J genes are TRBV28 and TRBJ1-5; maybe TRBD1 (5 bases). The CDR3 loop is CASSLRGISNQPQHF. CDR3 DNA sequence: TGTGCCAGCAGTTTACGGGGGATTAGCAATCAGCCCCAGCATTTT.